The clone carrying this TCR beta chain was seen repeatedly, ten times or more. The target antigen is unknown. The CDR3 sequence is 15 residues long. CDR1 and CDR2 from the germline V gene are DFQATT and SNEGSKA (reference sequence). Unmatched junction bases numbered 11, after V lost 6 bases and J lost 0 bases. This sample was included in a study of identical twins. Overall study results and limits: Twins showed weaker excess sharing in their beta out-of-frame sequences.

No donor was unhealthy or non-Caucasian. TCRdb re-derived calls from the 5' RACE reads in MiXCR, one entry per CDR3 protein. This table holds some 250,000 distinct CDR3 sequences, approximately 5.9% found once. These data were also reused for a study on T cells expressing NK-cell markers. From that study: Sequencing of TCR beta repertoires drew on sorted CD3+CD56+NKG2C+, CD3+CD56+NKG2C- and CD3+CD56-NKG2C+ T cells.

J is TRBJ2-7 and V is TRBV20-1; 7 nucleotides agree with TRBD2. Sequencing used CD8+ T cells sorted from blood. The sequence was collected from a woman aged 18 to 35 in good health. CDR3 protein: CSAKSEGGSSYEQYF. As DNA, the CDR3 is TGCAGTGCCAAGTCCGAGGGAGGGAGCTCCTACGAGCAGTACTTC.